Given below is one TCR beta chain in context. This sample is part of a study of blood T cell repertoires in COVID-19. The overall study: Both acute and convalescent COVID-19 samples were obtained from the United States, Italy and Spain. PBMCs, B-cell-depleted T cells, or T cells were the source of the cDNA or gDNA that made up the material.

This CDR3 comprises 13 residues. Trimming stripped 2 bases from V and 2 bases from J, with 6 bases between. Germline assignment: CDR1 SGHRS and CDR2 YFSETQ. TCRdb's table, derived via immunoSEQ multiplex PCR, lists solely in-frame clones and lacks some. The sample yields 200,000 to 300,000 clones, about three quarters seen once. This rearrangement joins TRBV5-1 to TRBJ2-3; D is unresolved. The TCR sequence derives from a woman at least 80 years old with acute or convalescent COVID-19. Source material: peripheral blood. CDR3 sequence: CASSFHTTDTQYF. In DNA, the CDR3 is TGCGCCAGCAGCTTCCACACCACAGATACGCAGTATTTT.